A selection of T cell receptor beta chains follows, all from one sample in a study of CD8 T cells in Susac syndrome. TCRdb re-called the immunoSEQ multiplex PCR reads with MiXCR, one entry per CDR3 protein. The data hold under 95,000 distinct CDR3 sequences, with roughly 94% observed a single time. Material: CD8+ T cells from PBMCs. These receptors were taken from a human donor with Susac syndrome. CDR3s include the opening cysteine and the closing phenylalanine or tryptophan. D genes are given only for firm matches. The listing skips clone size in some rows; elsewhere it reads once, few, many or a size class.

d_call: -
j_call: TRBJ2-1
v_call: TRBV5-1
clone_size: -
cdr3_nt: TGCGCCAGCAGCCGGGCCGGGGGCGACTCGTACAATGAGCAGTTCTTC
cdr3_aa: CASSRAGGDSYNEQFF

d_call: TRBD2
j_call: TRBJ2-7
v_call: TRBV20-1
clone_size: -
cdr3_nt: TGCAGTGCGGGCTCAGCGGGAGCGAGCTCCTACGAGCAGTACTTC
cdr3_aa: CSAGSAGASSYEQYF

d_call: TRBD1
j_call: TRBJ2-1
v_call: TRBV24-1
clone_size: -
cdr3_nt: TGTGCCACCAGTGAGTCCCCGGGACAGGGGAATGAGCAGTTCTTC
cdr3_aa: CATSESPGQGNEQFF

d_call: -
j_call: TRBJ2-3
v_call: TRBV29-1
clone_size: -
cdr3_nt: TGCAGCCCCCGGACTAGCACAGATACGCAGTATTTT
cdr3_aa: CSPRTSTDTQYF

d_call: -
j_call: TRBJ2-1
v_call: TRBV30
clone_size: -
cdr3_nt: TGTGCCTGGAGTGCTAGCTACAATGAGCAGTTCTTC
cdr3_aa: CAWSASYNEQFF

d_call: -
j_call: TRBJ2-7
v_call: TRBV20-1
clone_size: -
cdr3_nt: TGCAGTGCTAGTGGGGTCGAGGTGGACTACGAGCAGTACTTC
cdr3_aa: CSASGVEVDYEQYF

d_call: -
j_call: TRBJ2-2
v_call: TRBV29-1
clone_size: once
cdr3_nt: TGCAGCGTTGATCCGGGGACCGGGGAGCTGTTTTTT
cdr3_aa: CSVDPGTGELFF

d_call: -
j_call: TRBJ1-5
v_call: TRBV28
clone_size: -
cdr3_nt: TGTGCCAGCACTGCTGAGGGGTATAGCAATCAGCCCCAGCATTTT
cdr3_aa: CASTAEGYSNQPQHF

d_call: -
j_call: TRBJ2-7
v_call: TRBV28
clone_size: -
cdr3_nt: TGTGCCAGCAGTTTGGGAGTGGGCTACGAGCAGTACTTC
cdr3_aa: CASSLGVGYEQYF

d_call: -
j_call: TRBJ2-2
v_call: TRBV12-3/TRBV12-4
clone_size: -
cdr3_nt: TGTGCCAGCCCCGCGAACACCGGGGAGCTGTTTTTT
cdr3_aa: CASPANTGELFF

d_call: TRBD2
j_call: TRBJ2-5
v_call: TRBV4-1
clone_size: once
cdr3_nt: TGCGCCAGCAGCCAGCCAGCGGGGCAAGAGACCCAGTACTTC
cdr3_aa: CASSQPAGQETQYF

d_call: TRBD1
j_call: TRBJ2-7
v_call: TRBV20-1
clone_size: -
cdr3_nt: TGCAGTGCGAGCCACCGGGACAGAACCCTCTTGGAGCAGTACTTC
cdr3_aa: CSASHRDRTLLEQYF

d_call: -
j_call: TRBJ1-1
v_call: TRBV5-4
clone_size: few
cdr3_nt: TGTGCCAGCAGCGCCTGGGGTGGGACAGAAGCTTTCTTT
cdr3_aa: CASSAWGGTEAFF

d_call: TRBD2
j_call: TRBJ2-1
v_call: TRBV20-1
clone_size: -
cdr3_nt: TGCAGTGCTAGACCCCTATCAGCGGGAGGGTACAATGAGCAGTTCTTC
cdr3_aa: CSARPLSAGGYNEQFF

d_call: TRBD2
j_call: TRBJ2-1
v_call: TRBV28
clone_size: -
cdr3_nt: TGTGCCAGCAGTTTACTTGCGGGAGAGACGGACAATGAGCAGTTCTTC
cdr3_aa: CASSLLAGETDNEQFF

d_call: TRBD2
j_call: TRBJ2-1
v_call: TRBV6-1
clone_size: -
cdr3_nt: TGTGCCAGCAGGGGGTCTAGCGGGACTGAGCAGTTCTTC
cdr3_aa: CASRGSSGTEQFF

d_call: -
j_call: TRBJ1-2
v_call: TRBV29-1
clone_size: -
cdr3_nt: TGCAGCGTTCCCGACGAAAACTATGGCTACACCTTC
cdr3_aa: CSVPDENYGYTF

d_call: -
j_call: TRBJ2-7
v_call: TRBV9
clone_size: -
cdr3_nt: TGTGCCAGCAGCGTAGGCGATAGCGAGGCGGACGAGCAGTACTTC
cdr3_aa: CASSVGDSEADEQYF

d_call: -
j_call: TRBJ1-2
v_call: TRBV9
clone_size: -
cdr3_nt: TGTGCCAGCAGTGTCGCCGACGGACCCAACTATGGCTACACCTTC
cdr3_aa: CASSVADGPNYGYTF

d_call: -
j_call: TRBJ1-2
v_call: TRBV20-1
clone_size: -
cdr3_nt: TGCAGTGCTGTAGACGTGGCACAGCCTAACTATGGCTACACCTTC
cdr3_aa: CSAVDVAQPNYGYTF

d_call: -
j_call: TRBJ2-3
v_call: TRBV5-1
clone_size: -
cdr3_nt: TGCGCCAGCAGAGGGGCGGGAACGGCGGATACGCAGTATTTT
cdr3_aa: CASRGAGTADTQYF

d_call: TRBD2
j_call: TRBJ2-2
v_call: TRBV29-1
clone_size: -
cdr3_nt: TGCAGCGTTGCCCCGGGCGGCGGGAGGGCCTCGAACACCGGGGAGCTGTTTTTT
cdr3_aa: CSVAPGGGRASNTGELFF

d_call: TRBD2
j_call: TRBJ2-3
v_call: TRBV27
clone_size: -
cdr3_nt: TGTGCCAGCAGTCCCGGGACTACCGGTCCAACAGATACGCAGTATTTT
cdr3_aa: CASSPGTTGPTDTQYF

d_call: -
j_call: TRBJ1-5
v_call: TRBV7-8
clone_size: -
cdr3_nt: TGTGCCAGCACCCAGACAGGACCAATCGGGGTCCAGCATTTT
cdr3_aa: CASTQTGPIGVQHF

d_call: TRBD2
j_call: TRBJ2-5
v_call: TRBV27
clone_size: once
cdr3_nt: TGTGCCAGCAGTTTATCGTCCCCGGGACTAGTTTCTTCAGCCCAGTACTTC
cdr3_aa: CASSLSSPGLVSSAQYF

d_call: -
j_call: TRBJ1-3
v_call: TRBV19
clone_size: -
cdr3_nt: TGTGCCAGTTATGGAATCAGCTCTGGAAACACCATATATTTT
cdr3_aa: CASYGISSGNTIYF

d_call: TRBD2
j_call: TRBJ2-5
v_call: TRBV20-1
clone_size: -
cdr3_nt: TGCAGTGCTACTCTACTAGCGGGAGTCGGGACCCAGTACTTC
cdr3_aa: CSATLLAGVGTQYF

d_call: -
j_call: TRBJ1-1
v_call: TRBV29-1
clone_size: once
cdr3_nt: TGCAGCGTTGAGGGGGGGCAAGCTTTCTTT
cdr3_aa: CSVEGGQAFF

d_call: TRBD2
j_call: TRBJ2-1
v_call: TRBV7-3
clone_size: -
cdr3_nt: TGTGCCAGCAGCTTAGGGACTAGCGGGAGTAATGAGCAGTTCTTC
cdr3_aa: CASSLGTSGSNEQFF

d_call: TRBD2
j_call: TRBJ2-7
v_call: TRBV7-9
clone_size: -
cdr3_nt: TGTGCCAGCAGCTTAGCTAGCGGGAACCCCTACGAGCAGTACTTC
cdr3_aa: CASSLASGNPYEQYF

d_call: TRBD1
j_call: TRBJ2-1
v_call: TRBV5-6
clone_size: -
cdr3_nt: TGTGCCAGCAGCTGGGAGACAGGGGACAATGAGCAGTTCTTC
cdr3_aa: CASSWETGDNEQFF

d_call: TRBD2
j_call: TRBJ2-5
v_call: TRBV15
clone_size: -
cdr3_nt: TGTGCCACCAGCAGAGAAGTCGGCGGGAGTGGAGAGACCCAGTACTTC
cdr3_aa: CATSREVGGSGETQYF

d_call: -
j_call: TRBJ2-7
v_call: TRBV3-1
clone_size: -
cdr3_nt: TGTGCCAGCAGCCAACATCAGGAGTCCTACGAGCAGTACTTC
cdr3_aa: CASSQHQESYEQYF

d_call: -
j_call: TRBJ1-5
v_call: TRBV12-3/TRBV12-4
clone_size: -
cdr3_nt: TGTGCCAGCAGTTTCCGGGGAAATCAGCCCCAGCATTTT
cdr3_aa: CASSFRGNQPQHF

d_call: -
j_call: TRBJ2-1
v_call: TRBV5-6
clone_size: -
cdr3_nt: TGTGCCAGCAGCTATGCTAGGTCTGAGCAGTTCTTC
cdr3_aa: CASSYARSEQFF

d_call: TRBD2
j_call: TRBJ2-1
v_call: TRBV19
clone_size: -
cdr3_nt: TGTGCCAGTAGTATCAGGCGGGAGGGCCAATATGAGCAGTTCTTC
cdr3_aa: CASSIRREGQYEQFF